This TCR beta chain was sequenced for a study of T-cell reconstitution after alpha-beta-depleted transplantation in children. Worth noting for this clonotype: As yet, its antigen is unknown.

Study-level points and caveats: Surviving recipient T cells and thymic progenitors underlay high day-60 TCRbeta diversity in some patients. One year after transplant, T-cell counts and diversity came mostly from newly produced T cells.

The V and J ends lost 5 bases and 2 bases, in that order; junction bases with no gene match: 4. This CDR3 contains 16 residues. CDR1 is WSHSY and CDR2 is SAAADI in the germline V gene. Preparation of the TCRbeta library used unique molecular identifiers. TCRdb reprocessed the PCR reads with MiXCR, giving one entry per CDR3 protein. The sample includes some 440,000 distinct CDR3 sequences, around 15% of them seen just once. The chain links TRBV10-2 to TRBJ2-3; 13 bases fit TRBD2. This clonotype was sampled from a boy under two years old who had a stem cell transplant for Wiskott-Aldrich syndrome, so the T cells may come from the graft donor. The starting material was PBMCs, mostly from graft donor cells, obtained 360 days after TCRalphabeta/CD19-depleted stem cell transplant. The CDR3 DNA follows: TGCGCCAGCAGTTGGACTAGCGGGAGTCCCACAGATACGCAGTATTTT. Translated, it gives CASSWTSGSPTDTQYF.